This is a list of T cell receptor beta chains from one sample in a study of control samples from healthy donors and cancer patients. Repertoires were generated with immunoSEQ multiplex PCR, while TCRdb's copy carries only in-frame clones and drops some. This table holds about 75,000 clones, around 84% found once. Sequenced: blood. Receptors were obtained from a man aged 50 to 59 in good health. Both conserved end residues are part of each CDR3. A D gene is named only where the DNA matches it firmly. Rows give clone size only sometimes, using once, few, many, or a class for an expanded clone.

TRBD2	TRBV6-5	TRBJ2-2	NA	TGTGCCAGCCGAGACCTAGCGGGATGGAACGGGGAGCTGTTTTTT	CASRDLAGWNGELFF
NA	TRBV18	TRBJ2-5	NA	TGTGCCAGCTCAACCTACCAAGAGACCCAGTACTTC	CASSTYQETQYF
NA	TRBV18	TRBJ1-1	NA	TGTGCCAGCTCACCACTTTATGGGGCCCCGAACACTGAAGCTTTCTTT	CASSPLYGAPNTEAFF
NA	TRBV18	TRBJ1-1	NA	TGTGCCAGCTCACCTAAAAGGGGCCGGGAGGCTGAAGCTTTCTTT	CASSPKRGREAEAFF
NA	TRBV5-1	TRBJ2-2	NA	TGCGCCAGCAGCGGGGGACTGGCGAACACCGGGGAGCTGTTTTTT	CASSGGLANTGELFF
NA	TRBV10-3	TRBJ2-6	NA	TGTGCCATCAGTGAGTCAAACAGTGGGGGTGGGGCCAACGTCCTGACTTTC	CAISESNSGGGANVLTF
NA	TRBV12-3/TRBV12-4	TRBJ2-5	NA	TGTGCCAGCAGTTTCTCGGGGAAGACCCAGTACTTC	CASSFSGKTQYF
NA	TRBV20-1	TRBJ2-1	NA	TGCAGACCTAGTAGGGCTGAGCAGTTCTTC	CRPSRAEQFF
NA	TRBV19	TRBJ2-5	NA	TGTGCCAGTAGTTCCCTAGCGCTGGAGACCCAGTACTTC	CASSSLALETQYF
NA	TRBV4-1	TRBJ1-2	once	TGCGCCAGCAGCCAAGATAGAGGAGGGGGTAACTATGGCTACACCTTC	CASSQDRGGGNYGYTF
NA	TRBV20-1	TRBJ1-1	NA	TGCAGTGCTAGAGACCCCCAGGGAGCTTTCTTT	CSARDPQGAFF
TRBD2	TRBV7-8	TRBJ2-3	few	TGTGCCAGCAGCTCAATCCGAGCGGGACTAGGGAGGACAGATACGCAGTATTTT	CASSSIRAGLGRTDTQYF
NA	TRBV7-9	TRBJ2-7	medium-sized	TGTGCCAGCAGCTTACTAGGACTACCCTACGAGCAGTACTTC	CASSLLGLPYEQYF
NA	TRBV12-3/TRBV12-4	TRBJ1-2	NA	TGTGCCAGCAACGCGGGGGGGGCGTATGGCTACACCTTC	CASNAGGAYGYTF
TRBD2	TRBV10-3	TRBJ2-7	NA	TGTGCCATCAGTGAGTCAAGGGGCGGGGGTTTAGGATACGAGCAGTACTTC	CAISESRGGGLGYEQYF
NA	TRBV7-8	TRBJ1-5	NA	TGTGCCAGCAGCTTAGTTAGTCAGCCCCAGCATTTT	CASSLVSQPQHF
NA	TRBV19	TRBJ1-1	NA	TGTGCCAGTAGTCAGGTCTTGGCTGAAGCTTTCTTT	CASSQVLAEAFF
TRBD1	TRBV4-1	TRBJ1-1	NA	TGCGCCAGCAGCCAAGTAGGGGACAGACTGAACACTGAAGCTTTCTTT	CASSQVGDRLNTEAFF
TRBD2	TRBV27	TRBJ2-1	NA	TGTGCCAGCAGTTTATGGGGGAGGGGTGGTGAGCAGTTCTTC	CASSLWGRGGEQFF
NA	TRBV6-1	TRBJ2-2	NA	TGTGCCAGCAGTGACGGGTCCGAAACCGGGGAGCTGTTTTTT	CASSDGSETGELFF
TRBD2	TRBV5-1	TRBJ2-1	NA	TGCGCCAGCAGCGCTGGGGTACTAGCGGGAGGGATCAATGAGCAGTTCTTC	CASSAGVLAGGINEQFF
NA	TRBV12-3/TRBV12-4	TRBJ2-7	NA	TGTGCCAGCAGTTATGGGCAAACCTACGAGCAGTACTTC	CASSYGQTYEQYF
NA	TRBV6-1	TRBJ1-3	NA	TGTGCCAGCAGTGTTTCGGCAGGGGCCCCGTCGTCTGGAAACACCATATATTTT	CASSVSAGAPSSGNTIYF
TRBD1	TRBV27	TRBJ2-7	NA	TGTGCCAGCAGAGGACAGGGTGCGTACGAGCAGTACTTC	CASRGQGAYEQYF
TRBD2	TRBV7-2	TRBJ2-1	NA	TGTGCCAGCAGCCAGACTAGCGTTTCGCGTTTTGGGCAGTTCTTC	CASSQTSVSRFGQFF
NA	TRBV4-3	TRBJ2-1	NA	TGCGCCAGCAGCCAATTTAAGGATGAGCAGTTCTTC	CASSQFKDEQFF
NA	TRBV29-1	TRBJ1-5	NA	TGCAGCGTGGGGGCCCAAAGCAATCAGCCCCAGCATTTT	CSVGAQSNQPQHF
TRBD1	TRBV5-1	TRBJ2-7	NA	TGCGCCAGCAGCCGACAGGACAGGGGTCACGAGCAGTACTTC	CASSRQDRGHEQYF
NA	TRBV5-1	TRBJ1-2	NA	TGCGCCAGCAGCTCCGACACCCACAACTATGGCTACACCTTC	CASSSDTHNYGYTF
TRBD1	TRBV29-1	TRBJ1-1	NA	TGCAGCGTCAAGACAGGGATGCCTTTCTTT	CSVKTGMPFF
NA	TRBV19	TRBJ2-6	NA	TGTGCCAGTAGTATAGTGTTCCCTCCCTCAGGCTCTGGGGCCAACGTCCTGACTTTC	CASSIVFPPSGSGANVLTF
TRBD1	TRBV6-2/TRBV6-3	TRBJ2-7	NA	TGTGCCAGCAGTTACTCACTCGGGACAGGGACCTACGAGCAGTACTTC	CASSYSLGTGTYEQYF
TRBD2	TRBV10-3	TRBJ2-5	NA	TGTGCCATCAGCCCTCGGGGGGGCCAAGAGACCCAGTACTTC	CAISPRGGQETQYF
TRBD2	TRBV19	TRBJ2-1	NA	TGTGCCAGTAGGATCGGGACTAGCGGATACAATGAGCAGTTCTTC	CASRIGTSGYNEQFF
NA	TRBV5-4	TRBJ2-7	NA	TGTGCCAGCAGCCCTACAAGTCACGAGCAGTACTTC	CASSPTSHEQYF
TRBD1	TRBV5-1	TRBJ2-2	NA	TGCGCCAGCAGCTTGTCTCAGGGGGCGCGCGGGGAGCTGTTTTTT	CASSLSQGARGELFF
NA	TRBV18	TRBJ2-5	NA	TGTGCCAGCTCACCAGGGACGCCAGAGACCCAGTACTTC	CASSPGTPETQYF
TRBD1	TRBV9	TRBJ2-3	NA	TGTGCCAGCAGCGTCGGGACAGGGGCAGGGACAGATACGCAGTATTTT	CASSVGTGAGTDTQYF
TRBD1	TRBV7-9	TRBJ2-5	NA	TGTGCCAGCAGCTCGGGACAGCTACCAGAAGAGACCCAGTACTTC	CASSSGQLPEETQYF
NA	TRBV5-6	TRBJ1-5	NA	TGTGCCAGCAGCTTCAACCGGGACATACATCAGCCCCAGCATTTT	CASSFNRDIHQPQHF
NA	TRBV30	TRBJ2-1	NA	TGTGCCTGGAGTCAAACTAAACTTCGGAATAGCTGGTTTAAGCAGTTCTTC	CAWSQTKLRNSWFKQFF
TRBD1	TRBV27	TRBJ2-3	once	TGTGCCAGCAGTTTAGGGACAGGGAAGGTGAATACGCAGTATTTT	CASSLGTGKVNTQYF
TRBD1	TRBV11-2	TRBJ2-1	NA	TGTGCCAGCAGCCAAGACAGGGCCCGCTACAATGAGCAGTTCTTC	CASSQDRARYNEQFF
NA	TRBV5-1	TRBJ1-1	NA	TGCGCCAGCAGCTTGGAATCAGGTCTTACTGAAGCTTTCTTT	CASSLESGLTEAFF
TRBD2	TRBV10-3	TRBJ2-3	NA	TGTGCCATCAGCCCCGAGAGCGGGAGGGGCACAGATACGCAGTATTTT	CAISPESGRGTDTQYF
NA	TRBV6-2/TRBV6-3	TRBJ1-1	few	TGTGCCAGCAGTTACACAACTGAAGCTTTCTTT	CASSYTTEAFF
NA	TRBV6-1	TRBJ1-2	NA	TGTGCCAGCAGTGAAGCGGGCTATGGCTACACCTTC	CASSEAGYGYTF
NA	TRBV6-2/TRBV6-3	TRBJ2-2	NA	TGTGCCAGCAGTCTAAACGGGAACACCGGGGAGCTGTTTTTT	CASSLNGNTGELFF
NA	TRBV30	TRBJ1-2	NA	TGTGCCTGGAAACAGGACCTCAGGGACGGCTACACCTTC	CAWKQDLRDGYTF
NA	TRBV6-5	TRBJ2-7	NA	TGTGCCAGCAGTTACTCCGCAGGGCCCTACGAGCAGTACTTC	CASSYSAGPYEQYF
TRBD1	TRBV2	TRBJ1-5	NA	TGTGCCAGCAGTCCGGGACAGGGGTCCAGCAATCAGCCCCAGCATTTT	CASSPGQGSSNQPQHF
NA	TRBV24-1	TRBJ2-5	NA	TGTGCCACCAGTGACCACACCCGGGGGCGGGCAAGGACCCAGTACTTC	CATSDHTRGRARTQYF
NA	TRBV6-6	TRBJ1-5	NA	TGTGCCAGCAGTTTTGGGACAAGAGGTCAGCCCCAGCATTTT	CASSFGTRGQPQHF
NA	TRBV25-1	TRBJ1-1	NA	TGTGCCAGCAGTGGCACAGGGAGTGGCACTGAAGCTTTCTTT	CASSGTGSGTEAFF
NA	TRBV3-1/TRBV3-2	TRBJ1-5	few	TGTGCCAGCAGCCAAGATGTCCATCAGCCCCAGCATTTT	CASSQDVHQPQHF
TRBD1	TRBV7-2	TRBJ2-5	NA	TGTGCCAGCAGCTTAGGAAGACAGGGCTTACAAGAGACCCAGTACTTC	CASSLGRQGLQETQYF
TRBD1	TRBV5-8	TRBJ1-4	NA	TGTGCCAGCAGCCCGGGACAGCTTAATGAAAAACTGTTTTTT	CASSPGQLNEKLFF
NA	TRBV5-4	TRBJ2-3	NA	TGTGCCAGCAGCGTGACTGATACGCAGTATTTT	CASSVTDTQYF
NA	TRBV14	TRBJ2-4	NA	TGTGCCAGCAGCCAACAGATTGGACCGGAACACATTCAGTACTTC	CASSQQIGPEHIQYF